Here is one TCR beta chain with its context. What antigen it recognizes has not been identified. Base qualities are not at hand, and no much larger clone is one base apart. V is clipped by 10 bases and J by 7 bases, and the sequence between their germline boundaries is 20 bases long. The CDR3 measures 15 amino acids from cysteine to phenylalanine. Only the CDR3 DNA stays, 45 bases, in frame from base 1. The germline V gene (reference sequence) provides CDR1 LNHDA and CDR2 SQIVND. Each collaborating institution followed its own protocols to collect whole blood in K2EDTA tubes. For TCRbeta analysis, collaborators shipped samples in one of three forms: frozen whole blood, isolated PBMCs, or DNA extracted from either of those sample types. This sample was taken from a study of blood T cell repertoires in COVID-19 (dated by TCRdb to the early 2020s). Regarding the study in general: Samples from collaborators originated in the United States, Italy and Spain and spanned both the acute and convalescent phases of COVID-19. Where available, HLA class I and class II types were obtained from metadata supplied by the sample provider rather than from assay-based typing. The samples were drawn from two sources: the first 160 participants of the ongoing ImmuneRACE study, and 1,200 or so subjects contributed by 6 global collaborators. Subjects who had been exposed to COVID-19, were actively infected with it, or had recovered from it provided the deeply sampled blood TCRbeta repertoires that made up the dataset. The material from the prospective study consisted of cDNA or gDNA derived from T cells, B-cell-depleted T cells, or PBMCs. The repertoires were released in a freely available public database intended as a resource for research on the immune response to SARS-CoV-2. Nearly every sample came with metadata listing a de-identified subject ID, COVID-19 status, age in years and sex.

Overall study outcomes, separate from this receptor: The quantity of clinical and demographic metadata differed by source and by participant and was supplied without curation.

The immunoSEQ Assay, a bias-controlled multiplex PCR, was used to amplify TCRbeta CDR3 regions from genomic DNA. As for the original processing: Nucleated cell counts per sample were estimated from amplification of reference gene primers within the assay. To quantify the absolute abundance of each unique TCRbeta CDR3 rearrangement, sequence reads were collapsed and filtered. For each sample, productive Simpson clonality was calculated as the square root of Simpson's diversity index across productive rearrangements. TCRdb re-hosts the immuneACCESS table, in-frame sequences only. Its copies lack some clones; in the studies checked, an unresolved V gene accounts for under half of them, and the cause for the rest is not known. D and trimming were read from the DNA, whereas the V and J calls and clone size are those reported in that table. For this sample there are some 140,000 clones; approximately 87% appear just once. Of the sample, under 2.5% is held by the ten largest clones.

The sample was peripheral blood. The sequence was collected from a man aged 45-60 years with active COVID-19. This chain joins TRBV19 to TRBJ1-6; tentative D gene TRBD1, with 6 bases matching. CDR3 reads: CATNRAPTGNSPLHF. The DNA is as follows: TGTGCCACCAACAGGGCCCCTACTGGGAATTCACCCCTCCACTTT. The CDR3 plus the reference TRBV19 and TRBJ1-6 genes for the other parts give the full variable domain: DGGITQSPKYLFRKEGQNVTLSCEQNLNHDAMYWYRQDPGQGLRLIYYSQIVNDFQKGDIAEGYSVSREKKESFPLTVTSAQKNPTAFYLCATNRAPTGNSPLHFGNGTRLTVT.